These 16 T cell receptor beta chains were sequenced from one sample in a study of shared clonotypes between healthy human individuals. Only in-frame clones appear in the TCRdb table, and some are missing; sequencing was by immunoSEQ multiplex PCR. The sample lists 2 million to 2.5 million clones; approximately 95% were seen once. Sequenced material: naive CD4+ T cells from PBMCs. Subset: CD45RA+ positively selected. These receptors were collected from a man between 18 and 35 years old in good health. Some clones in this sample may be carry-over from other donors' samples.

The chain links TRBV10-2 to TRBJ2-1; 8 nucleotides align to TRBD2. Germline V lookup: CDR1 WSHSY, CDR2 SAAADI. V trimming: 1 base; J trimming: 6 bases; junction bases outside the gene matches: 5. The length of the CDR3 is 15 residues. CDR3 protein: CASSELGLGGNEQFF. The CDR3 DNA is TGCGCCAGCAGTGAGTTGGGACTAGGCGGCAATGAGCAGTTCTTC.

The chain carries TRBV5-5 and TRBJ2-5; D not certain. Trimming took off 1 base at V and 8 bases at J, with 9 bases between the two ends. The CDR3 consists of 12 residues. The germline gives CDR1 SGHKS, CDR2 YYEKEE (reference sequence). The CDR3 protein is CASSLSPHTQYF. CDR3 nucleotides: TGTGCCAGCAGCTTGTCCCCCCACACCCAGTACTTC.

The V and J genes are TRBV18 and TRBJ1-4; D may be TRBD1 (5 bases). Trimming cost V 0 bases and J 5 bases, with 10 bases left between them. The V gene's germline CDR1 is KGHSH and CDR2 LQKENI. The CDR3 sequence is 15 residues long. The CDR3 region is CASSPPMAGNEKLFF. Here the CDR3 DNA reads TGTGCCAGCTCACCACCGATGGCAGGGAATGAAAAACTGTTTTTT.

In nucleotides, the CDR3 is TGTGCCAGCAGTTGGACAGGGGGCGTCACCGGGGAGCTGTTTTTT. Translation gives CASSWTGGVTGELFF. The chain employs TRBV28 and TRBJ2-2, with 11 bases lining up with TRBD1. Trimming cost V 4 bases and J 4 bases; bases outside gene matches: 2. Germline assignment: CDR1 MDHEN and CDR2 SYDVKM. CDR3 size: 15 residues.

The sample holds one count of this clone. The chain is built from TRBV28 and TRBJ2-1, with 9 nucleotides matching TRBD2. The junction had 5 bases not matched to a gene; V was cut back by 7 bases and J by 4 bases. The V gene's germline CDR1 is MDHEN and CDR2 SYDVKM. The CDR3 covers 14 residues. CDR3 nucleotides: TGTGCCAGCACACGGACTAGCGAATACAATGAGCAGTTCTTC. Translated, it gives CASTRTSEYNEQFF.

Here the CDR3 DNA reads TGTGCCAGCAGCATAGGACACCCGGGCGGTCAGCCCCAGCATTTT. This gives the protein CASSIGHPGGQPQHF. This chain connects TRBV2 to TRBJ1-5; a weak D match, TRBD1 (5 bases). Germline V gene sequence: CDR1 SNHLY, CDR2 FYNNEI. The germline V and J ends were trimmed by 6 bases and 6 bases, with 18 bases remaining between them. CDR3 length: 15 residues.

The rearrangement joins TRBV7-2 to TRBJ2-7; D not resolved. The V gene lost 1 base and the J gene lost 2 bases, with 15 bases spanning the gap. This CDR3 is 16 amino acids long. The germline CDR1 and CDR2 sequences are SGHTA and FQGNSA. The CDR3 region is CASSLDSGRPTYEQYF. CDR3 nucleotides: TGTGCCAGCAGCTTAGATTCGGGCAGGCCCACCTACGAGCAGTACTTC.

The chain employs TRBV28 and TRBJ2-1; D may be TRBD1 (6 bases). The CDR3 runs to 17 residues. Trimming left V 2 bases short and J 6 bases short, with 20 bases between. Germline V gene data show CDR1 as MDHEN and CDR2 as SYDVKM. The CDR3 loop is CASSLGSSGAFGNEQFF. The DNA of the CDR3 is TGTGCCAGCAGTTTAGGGTCCTCAGGGGCCTTCGGCAATGAGCAGTTCTTC.

The rearrangement joins TRBV5-1 to TRBJ2-1; the D gene is possibly TRBD2 (6 bases). CDR1 is SGHRS, CDR2 YFSETQ, per germline. Between the trimmed V and J ends, which lost 2 bases and 8 bases, there was a span of 14 bases. The CDR3 consists of 14 residues. CDR3 DNA: TGCGCCAGCAGCTTCATCCGGGGGAACGATGAGCAGTTCTTC. Translation gives CASSFIRGNDEQFF.

This chain connects TRBV18 to TRBJ2-5, with D maybe TRBD2 (6 bases). The CDR3 spans 14 residues. In germline, CDR1 is KGHSH, CDR2 LQKENI. The V end lost 6 bases, the J end lost 3 bases, and 14 bases lay between the germline ends. The CDR3 coding sequence is TGTGCCAGCTCCCCAGGACTAACAGAAGAGACCCAGTACTTC. It encodes CASSPGLTEETQYF.

The chain is built from TRBV2 and TRBJ1-1; D call uncertain. The CDR3 totals 15 residues. CDR1 SNHLY and CDR2 FYNNEI come from the germline V gene. V lost 7 bases and J 2 bases, leaving 17 bases between the germline ends. The CDR3 DNA reads TGTGCCAGCATAGAGACCTTCTTGGGAAACACTGAAGCTTTCTTT. Translation: CASIETFLGNTEAFF.

A note on this clone: An end of the junction differs from the germline gene, which may be a read error. This sequence joins TRBV7-2 and TRBJ2-1; D gene unclear. The CDR3 has 13 residues. Germline CDR1 reads SGHTA; CDR2 reads FQGNSA. This chain's CDR3 is CASTLRARNEQFF. CDR3 nucleotide sequence: TGTGCCAGCACCTTAAGGGCACGGAATGAGCAGTTCTTC.

The chain has TRBV28 and TRBJ1-1, with D possibly being TRBD1 (5 bases). CDR1 and CDR2 (germline): MDHEN, SYDVKM. The length of the CDR3 is 14 residues. Between the trimmed V and J ends, which lost 5 bases and 9 bases, there was a span of 19 bases. The CDR3 loop reads CASSPSTRQLQAFF. In DNA, the CDR3 is TGTGCCAGCAGTCCCTCCACCCGACAGCTCCAAGCTTTCTTT.

This clone was found once. This chain uses TRBV7-2 with TRBJ2-1; 7 nucleotides align to TRBD2. The CDR3 has 15 amino acids. Trimming cost V 5 bases and J 3 bases; bases outside gene matches: 7. Germline V gene lookup returns CDR1 SGHTA and CDR2 FQGNSA. The CDR3 here is CASSEAGTVYNEQFF. The CDR3 region has the DNA TGTGCCAGCAGCGAAGCGGGAACAGTCTACAATGAGCAGTTCTTC.

The J gene is TRBJ2-1, the V gene TRBV25-1, with D tentatively TRBD1 (6 bases). Trimming shortened V by 2 bases and J by 8 bases, and 13 bases separated the two germline ends. This CDR3 has 14 amino acids. Germline values: CDR1 MGHDK, CDR2 SYGVNS. The CDR3 nucleotides read TGTGCCAGCAGTGAACCTAACAGGGTCGATGAGCAGTTCTTC. Translated, it gives CASSEPNRVDEQFF.

The rearrangement links TRBV5-4 to TRBJ2-5, with TRBD2 matching 11 bases. CDR1 and CDR2 from the germline V gene are SGHNT and YYREEE (reference sequence). Trimming removed 7 bases from V and 3 bases from J; junction bases left unmatched: 14. This CDR3 has 17 amino acids. The CDR3 DNA reads TGTGCCAGCTCCAGGGGACTAGCGGCCCGTGGGGAAGAGACCCAGTACTTC. This codes for CASSRGLAARGEETQYF.